This T cell receptor (beta chain) was retrieved from a study of technical replicates of blood from several donors. Using immunoSEQ multiplex PCR, the repertoire was profiled, and TCRdb retains in-frame clones only, with some absent. Here the sample spans 87,000 or so clones, roughly nine tenths being singletons. Germline lookup yields CDR1 SNHLY and CDR2 FYNNEI. This CDR3 is built from 12 residues. V lost 5 bases and J lost 2, with 7 bases in between. Sample: T cells isolated from PBMCs. The chain has TRBV2 and TRBJ2-7; tentatively, D is TRBD1 (5 bases). The origin of this receptor is a human donor in good health. CDR3 nucleotide sequence: TGTGCCAGCAGTACGGACACCTACGAGCAGTACTTC. This codes for CASSTDTYEQYF.